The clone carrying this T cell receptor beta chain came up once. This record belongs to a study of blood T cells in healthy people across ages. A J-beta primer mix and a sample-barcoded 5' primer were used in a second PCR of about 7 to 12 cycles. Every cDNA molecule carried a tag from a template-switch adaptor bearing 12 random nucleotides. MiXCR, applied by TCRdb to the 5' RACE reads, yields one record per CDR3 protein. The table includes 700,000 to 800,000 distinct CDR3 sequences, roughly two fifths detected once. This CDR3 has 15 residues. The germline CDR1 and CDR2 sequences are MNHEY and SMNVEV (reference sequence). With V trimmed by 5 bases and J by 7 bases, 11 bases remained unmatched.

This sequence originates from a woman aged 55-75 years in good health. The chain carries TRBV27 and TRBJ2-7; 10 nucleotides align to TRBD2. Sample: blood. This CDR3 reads CASSPRLAGLQEQYF. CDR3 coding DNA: TGTGCCAGCAGTCCGCGACTAGCGGGCCTTCAGGAGCAGTACTTC.